The present T cell receptor (beta chain) was sequenced within a study of immune evolution from preneoplasia to lung adenocarcinoma. Study-level points and caveats: From normal lung to invasive adenocarcinoma, top clone frequencies appeared to decrease. Later-stage lesions seemingly showed higher T cell density and diversity than normal lung.

Clones were sequenced by immunoSEQ multiplex PCR, and TCRdb holds only the in-frame ones, with some missing. The sample yields 3,500 to 5,500 clones, around 78% seen once. As regards this clone: The antigen remains undetermined.

Looked up from germline, CDR1 is SGHRS and CDR2 is YFSETQ. The V end was cut by 3 bases, the J end by 3 bases, with 13 bases between. This CDR3 contains 15 residues. Patients had resection in Japan or China between about 2014 and 2018. Two lung cancer pathologists independently confirmed each histologic diagnosis. This receptor was obtained from a donor older than 65 with lung adenocarcinoma. The J gene is TRBJ1-3, the V gene TRBV5-1; possible D gene TRBD1, 5 bases. The sequencing sample was made of FFPE adjacent normal lung tissue. As DNA, the CDR3 is TGCGCCAGCAGCTGGGGGGAGTTCGTTGGAAACACCATATATTTT. It yields the protein CASSWGEFVGNTIYF.